This TCR beta chain was recovered during a study of shared clonotypes between healthy human individuals. Study results and caveats: Few donors limited the genetic and exposure-history diversity represented. What rarefaction showed was incomplete sorted-subset sequencing despite large depth. Non-shared clonotypes had lower generation probabilities than those shared by all four donors.

Method: immunoSEQ multiplex PCR; TCRdb's copy keeps in-frame clones and lacks some. In the table there are some 2,000,000 clones, under 97% of which are singletons. The table lists this clone with a count of one. The antigen remains undetermined. Donation came from healthy HIV-negative adults that had no recent acute infections or vaccinations. V lost 5 bases, J lost 3 bases, and 6 bases stayed unmatched. CDR3 size: 14 residues. The germline CDR1 and CDR2 sequences are SGHRS and YFSETQ. Sequencing used naive CD4+ T cells sorted from blood. Subset specified: CD45RA+ positively selected. This clonotype was obtained from a young man in good health. The genes are TRBV5-1 and TRBJ2-7; 9 bases agree with TRBD2. CDR3 region: CASSITSGFYEQYF. The CDR3 DNA reads as TGCGCCAGCAGTATTACTAGCGGGTTCTACGAGCAGTACTTC.